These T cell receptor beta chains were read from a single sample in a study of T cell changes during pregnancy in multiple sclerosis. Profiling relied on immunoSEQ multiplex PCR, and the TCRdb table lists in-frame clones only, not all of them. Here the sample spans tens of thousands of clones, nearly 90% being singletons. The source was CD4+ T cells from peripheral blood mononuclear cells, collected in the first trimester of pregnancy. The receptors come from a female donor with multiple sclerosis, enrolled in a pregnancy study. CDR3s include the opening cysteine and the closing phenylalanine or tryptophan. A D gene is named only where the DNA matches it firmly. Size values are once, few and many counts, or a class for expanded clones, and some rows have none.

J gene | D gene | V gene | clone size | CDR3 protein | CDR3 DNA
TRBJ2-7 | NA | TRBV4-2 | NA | CASSHPDSYEQYF | TGTGCCAGCAGCCATCCGGACAGCTACGAGCAGTACTTC
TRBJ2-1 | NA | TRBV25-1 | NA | CASSLTVEQFF | TGTGCCAGCAGCCTAACCGTTGAGCAGTTCTTC
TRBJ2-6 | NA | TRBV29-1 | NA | CSVAVYGSSNVLTF | TGCAGCGTTGCGGTTTACGGGAGTTCCAACGTCCTGACTTTC
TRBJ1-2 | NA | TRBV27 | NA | CASSHFGGRGKDGYTF | TGTGCCAGCAGTCACTTTGGGGGGAGGGGGAAGGATGGCTACACCTTC
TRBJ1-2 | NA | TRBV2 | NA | CASSEEGFYGYTF | TGTGCCAGCAGTGAAGAGGGGTTCTATGGCTACACCTTC
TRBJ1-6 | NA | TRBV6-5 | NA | CASSYREPNYNSPLHF | TGTGCCAGCAGTTACCGAGAACCTAACTATAATTCACCCCTCCACTTT
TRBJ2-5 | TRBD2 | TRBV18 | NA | CASSSPGGQETQYF | TGTGCCAGCTCATCCCCGGGAGGACAAGAGACCCAGTACTTC
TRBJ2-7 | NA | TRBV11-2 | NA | CASSLDGHEQYF | TGTGCCAGCAGCTTAGATGGGCACGAGCAGTACTTC
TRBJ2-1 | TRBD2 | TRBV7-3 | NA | CASSLRASGGANEQFF | TGTGCCAGCAGCTTACGGGCTAGCGGGGGGGCGAATGAGCAGTTCTTC
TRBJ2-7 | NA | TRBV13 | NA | CASSPGGLFSYEQYF | TGTGCCAGCAGCCCTGGGGGCCTATTCTCCTACGAGCAGTACTTC
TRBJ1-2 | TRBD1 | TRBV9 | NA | CASTTSTGTYGYTF | TGTGCCAGCACCACCTCGACAGGGACATATGGCTACACCTTC
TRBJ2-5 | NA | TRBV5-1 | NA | CASSLHRDNFQETQYF | TGCGCCAGCAGCTTACACCGGGACAACTTCCAAGAGACCCAGTACTTC
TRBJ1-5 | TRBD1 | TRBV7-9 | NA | CASRGTGDQPQHF | TGTGCCAGCAGAGGGACAGGGGATCAGCCCCAGCATTTT
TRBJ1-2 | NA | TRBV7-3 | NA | CASSSVDRGNYGYTF | TGTGCCAGCAGCTCTGTAGACCGGGGGAACTATGGCTACACCTTC
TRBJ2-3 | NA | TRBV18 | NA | CASSRTGGHTDTQYF | TGTGCCAGCTCCCGCACTGGGGGCCACACAGATACGCAGTATTTT
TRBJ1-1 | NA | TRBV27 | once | CASSFEGVGRTEAFF | TGTGCCAGCAGTTTCGAAGGGGTCGGGAGAACTGAAGCTTTCTTT
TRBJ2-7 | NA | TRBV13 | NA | CASSLFDRDSHEQYF | TGTGCCAGCAGCTTATTCGACAGGGACTCCCACGAGCAGTACTTC
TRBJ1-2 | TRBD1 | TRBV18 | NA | CASSQQGSRYGYTF | TGTGCCAGCTCACAACAGGGGAGTCGGTATGGCTACACCTTC
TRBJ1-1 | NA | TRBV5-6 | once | CASSLMAGVVSNTEAFF | TGTGCCAGCAGCTTGATGGCAGGGGTCGTTTCCAACACTGAAGCTTTCTTT
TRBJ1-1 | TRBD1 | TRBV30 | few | CASDRVDTEAFF | TGTGCCAGTGACAGGGTGGACACTGAAGCTTTCTTT
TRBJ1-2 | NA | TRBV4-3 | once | CASSQDLGRYGYTF | TGCGCCAGCAGCCAAGATCTAGGCAGATATGGCTACACCTTC
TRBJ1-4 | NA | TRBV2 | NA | CASSQGGAPNEKLFF | TGTGCCAGCAGCCAGGGAGGGGCGCCTAATGAAAAACTGTTTTTT
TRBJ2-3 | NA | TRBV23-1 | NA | CASSQFPRGDTQYF | TGCGCCAGCAGTCAATTCCCAAGGGGAGATACGCAGTATTTT
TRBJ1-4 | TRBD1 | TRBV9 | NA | CASSTGAGEKLFF | TGTGCCAGTTCGACAGGGGCGGGCGAAAAACTGTTTTTT
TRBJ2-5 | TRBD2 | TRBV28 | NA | CASSSAGGDQETQYF | TGTGCCAGCAGTTCGGCGGGGGGGGACCAAGAGACCCAGTACTTC
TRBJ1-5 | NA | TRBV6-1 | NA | CASSEASGRMEPQHF | TGTGCCAGCAGTGAAGCTTCAGGGAGGATGGAGCCCCAGCATTTT
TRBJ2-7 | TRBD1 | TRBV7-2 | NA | CASSLVSGQGIEQYF | TGTGCCAGCAGCTTAGTGTCGGGACAGGGTATCGAACAGTACTTC
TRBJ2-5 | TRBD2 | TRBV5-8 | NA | CASSPGAGAQETQYF | TGTGCCAGCAGCCCGGGAGCGGGGGCCCAAGAGACCCAGTACTTC
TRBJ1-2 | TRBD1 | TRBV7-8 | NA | CASRQKTGRTDYGYTF | TGTGCCAGCAGGCAAAAGACAGGGAGAACGGACTATGGCTACACCTTC
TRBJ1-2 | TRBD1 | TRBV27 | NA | CASSIAGQGNYGYTF | TGTGCCAGCAGTATAGCCGGACAGGGCAACTATGGCTACACCTTC
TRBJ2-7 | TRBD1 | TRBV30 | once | CAWEDTGTGTYEQYF | TGTGCCTGGGAAGATACCGGGACAGGGACCTACGAGCAGTACTTC
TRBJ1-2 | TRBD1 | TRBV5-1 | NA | CASSTWTGPTGGYTF | TGCGCCAGCAGCACCTGGACAGGACCCACCGGCGGCTACACCTTC
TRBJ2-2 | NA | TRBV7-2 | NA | CASSRDRTGELFF | TGTGCCAGCAGTAGAGACAGGACCGGGGAGCTGTTTTTT
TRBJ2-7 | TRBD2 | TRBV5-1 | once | CASSLGVAGGYEQYF | TGCGCCAGCAGCTTGGGGGTAGCGGGGGGCTACGAGCAGTACTTC
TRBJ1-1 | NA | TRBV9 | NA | CASSVEDRTVTTEAFF | TGTGCCAGCAGCGTAGAGGACAGAACAGTTACCACTGAAGCTTTCTTT
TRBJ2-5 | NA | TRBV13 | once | CASSLGSQETQYF | TGTGCCAGCAGCTTAGGATCTCAGGAGACCCAGTACTTC
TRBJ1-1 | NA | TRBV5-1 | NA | CASSFRTDLEAFF | TGCGCCAGCAGCTTTAGGACAGATCTTGAAGCTTTCTTT
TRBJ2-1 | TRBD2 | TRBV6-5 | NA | CASSYYHTSGGNEQFF | TGTGCCAGCAGTTATTATCATACTAGCGGAGGCAATGAGCAGTTCTTC
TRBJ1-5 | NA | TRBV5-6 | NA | CASSLMAGAQPQHF | TGTGCCAGCAGCTTGATGGCAGGGGCACAGCCCCAGCATTTT
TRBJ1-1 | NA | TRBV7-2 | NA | CASGHIGGVEAFF | TGTGCCAGCGGCCATATAGGGGGAGTTGAAGCTTTCTTT
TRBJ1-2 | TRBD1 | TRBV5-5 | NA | CASSPYGQGGAYGYTF | TGTGCCAGCAGCCCCTACGGACAGGGTGGTGCCTATGGCTACACCTTC
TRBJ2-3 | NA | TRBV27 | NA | CASRRGGTTDTQYF | TGTGCCAGCAGGAGGGGCGGGACCACAGATACGCAGTATTTT
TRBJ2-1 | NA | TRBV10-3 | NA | CAISGEVNEQFF | TGTGCCATCAGTGGAGAGGTCAATGAGCAGTTCTTC
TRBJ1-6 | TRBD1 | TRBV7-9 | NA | CASSLADRGGSPLHF | TGTGCCAGCAGCTTAGCCGACAGGGGCGGATCACCCCTCCACTTT
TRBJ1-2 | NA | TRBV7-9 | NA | CASSHRDNGGYTF | TGTGCCAGCAGCCACAGGGATAACGGTGGCTACACCTTC
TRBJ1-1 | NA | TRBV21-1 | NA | CASIDRGFSTEAFF | TGTGCCAGCATCGACAGGGGGTTTAGCACTGAAGCTTTCTTT
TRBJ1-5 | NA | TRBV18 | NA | CASSRRGGEGNQPQHF | TGTGCCAGCTCCAGACGGGGGGGGGAGGGCAATCAGCCCCAGCATTTT
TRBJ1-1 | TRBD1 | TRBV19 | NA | CASSIARTGGAWTEAFF | TGTGCCAGTAGTATAGCACGGACAGGGGGCGCGTGGACTGAAGCTTTCTTT
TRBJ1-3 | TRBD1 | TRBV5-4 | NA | CASSFDRVGNTIYF | TGTGCCAGCAGCTTTGACAGGGTCGGAAACACCATATATTTT
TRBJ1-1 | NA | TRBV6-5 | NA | CASREQGFGTEAFF | TGTGCCAGCAGGGAACAGGGCTTTGGTACTGAAGCTTTCTTT
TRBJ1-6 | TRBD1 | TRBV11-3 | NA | CASSFGTDKNNSPLHF | TGTGCCAGCAGCTTTGGGACAGATAAAAATAATTCACCCCTCCACTTT
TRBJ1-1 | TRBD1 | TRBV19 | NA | CASSIGGTVEAFF | TGTGCCAGTAGTATAGGAGGGACAGTTGAAGCTTTCTTT
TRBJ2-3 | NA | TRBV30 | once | CAWRRDGEAQYF | TGTGCCTGGAGGAGGGATGGAGAAGCGCAGTATTTT
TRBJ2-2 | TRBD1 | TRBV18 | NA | CASSPLRGRNTGELFF | TGTGCCAGCTCACCGCTCAGGGGGCGGAACACCGGGGAGCTGTTTTTT
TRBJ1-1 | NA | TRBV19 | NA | CASKKPISNTEAFF | TGTGCCAGTAAGAAACCTATTTCAAACACTGAAGCTTTCTTT
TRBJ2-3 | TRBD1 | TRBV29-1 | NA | CSGSRDRSTDTQYF | TGCAGCGGCTCTCGGGACAGATCCACAGATACGCAGTATTTT
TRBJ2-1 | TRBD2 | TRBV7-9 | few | CASEHYPGLGGNEQFF | TGTGCCAGCGAACATTATCCGGGACTAGGGGGCAATGAGCAGTTCTTC
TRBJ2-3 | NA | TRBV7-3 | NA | CASSLGSSVDTQYF | TGTGCCAGCAGCTTAGGTAGCTCGGTAGATACGCAGTATTTT
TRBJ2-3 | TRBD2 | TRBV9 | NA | CASSPRLAVSDTQYF | TGTGCCAGCAGCCCACGACTAGCCGTATCAGATACGCAGTATTTT